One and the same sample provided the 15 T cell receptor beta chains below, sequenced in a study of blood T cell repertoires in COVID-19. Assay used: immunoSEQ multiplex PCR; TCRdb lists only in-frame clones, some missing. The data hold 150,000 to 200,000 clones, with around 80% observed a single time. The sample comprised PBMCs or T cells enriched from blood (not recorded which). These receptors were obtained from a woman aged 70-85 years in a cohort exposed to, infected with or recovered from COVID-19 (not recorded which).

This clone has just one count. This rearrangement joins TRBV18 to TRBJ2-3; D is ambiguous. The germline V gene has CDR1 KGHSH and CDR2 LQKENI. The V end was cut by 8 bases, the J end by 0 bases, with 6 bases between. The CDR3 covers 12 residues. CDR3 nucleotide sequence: TGTGCCAGCGGCACGAGCACAGATACGCAGTATTTT. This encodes CASGTSTDTQYF.

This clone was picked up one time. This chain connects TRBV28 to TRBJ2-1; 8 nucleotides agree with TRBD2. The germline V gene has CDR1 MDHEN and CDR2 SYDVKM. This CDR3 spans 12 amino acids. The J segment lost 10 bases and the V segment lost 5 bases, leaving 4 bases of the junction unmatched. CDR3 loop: CASSLLAEEQFF. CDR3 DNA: TGTGCCAGCAGTCTACTAGCGGAAGAGCAGTTCTTC.

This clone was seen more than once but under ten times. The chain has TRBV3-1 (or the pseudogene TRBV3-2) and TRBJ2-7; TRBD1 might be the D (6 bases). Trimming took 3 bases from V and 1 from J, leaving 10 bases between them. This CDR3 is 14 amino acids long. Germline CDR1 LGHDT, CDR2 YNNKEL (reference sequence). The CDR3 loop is CASSHLGASYEQYF. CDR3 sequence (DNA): TGTGCCAGCAGCCACTTGGGGGCTTCCTACGAGCAGTACTTC.

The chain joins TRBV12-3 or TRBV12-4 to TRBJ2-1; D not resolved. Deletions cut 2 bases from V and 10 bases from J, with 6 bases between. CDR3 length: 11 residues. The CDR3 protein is CASSLLGEQFF. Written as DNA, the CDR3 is TGTGCCAGCAGTTTACTAGGAGAGCAGTTCTTC.

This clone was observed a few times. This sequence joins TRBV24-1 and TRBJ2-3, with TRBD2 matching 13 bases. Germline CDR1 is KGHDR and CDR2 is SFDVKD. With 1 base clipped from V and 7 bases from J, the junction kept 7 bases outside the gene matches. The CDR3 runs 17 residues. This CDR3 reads CATSDFRTSGRVNTQYF. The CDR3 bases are TGTGCCACCAGTGATTTTAGGACTAGCGGGAGAGTAAATACGCAGTATTTT.

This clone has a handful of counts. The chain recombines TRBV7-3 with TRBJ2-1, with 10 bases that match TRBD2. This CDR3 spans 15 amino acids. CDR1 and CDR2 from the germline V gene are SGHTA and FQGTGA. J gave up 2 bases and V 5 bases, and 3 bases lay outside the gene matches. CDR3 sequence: CASSTGLAAYNEQFF. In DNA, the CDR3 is TGTGCCAGCAGCACAGGACTAGCGGCCTACAATGAGCAGTTCTTC. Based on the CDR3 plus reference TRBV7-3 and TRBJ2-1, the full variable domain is GAGVSQTPSNKVTEKGKYVELRCDPISGHTALYWYRQSLGQGPEFLIYFQGTGAADDSGLPNDRFFAVRPEGSVSTLKIQRTERGDSAVYLCASSTGLAAYNEQFFGPGTRLTVL.

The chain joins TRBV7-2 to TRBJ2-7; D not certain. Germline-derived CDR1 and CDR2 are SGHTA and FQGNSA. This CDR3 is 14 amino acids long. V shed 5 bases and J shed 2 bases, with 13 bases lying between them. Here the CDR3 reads CASSPSQNPYEQYF. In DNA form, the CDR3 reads TGTGCCAGCAGCCCTTCACAGAACCCCTACGAGCAGTACTTC. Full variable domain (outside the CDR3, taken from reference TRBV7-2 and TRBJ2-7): GAGVSQSPSNKVTEKGKDVELRCDPISGHTALYWYRQSLGQGLEFLIYFQGNSAPDKSGLPSDRFSAERTGGSVSTLTIQRTQQEDSAVYLCASSPSQNPYEQYFGPGTRLTVT.

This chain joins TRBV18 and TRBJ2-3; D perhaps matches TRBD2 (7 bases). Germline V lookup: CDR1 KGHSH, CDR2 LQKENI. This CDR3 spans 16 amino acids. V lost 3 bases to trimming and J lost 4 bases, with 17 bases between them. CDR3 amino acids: CASSPLRGAAADTQYF. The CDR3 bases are TGTGCCAGCTCACCGCTTCGGGGGGCGGCGGCAGATACGCAGTATTTT.

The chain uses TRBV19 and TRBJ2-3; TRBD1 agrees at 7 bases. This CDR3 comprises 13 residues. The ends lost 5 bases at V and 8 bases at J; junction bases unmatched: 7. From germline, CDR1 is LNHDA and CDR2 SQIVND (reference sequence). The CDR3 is CASSSDQGVTQYF. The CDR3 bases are TGTGCCAGTAGTTCAGATCAGGGGGTTACGCAGTATTTT.

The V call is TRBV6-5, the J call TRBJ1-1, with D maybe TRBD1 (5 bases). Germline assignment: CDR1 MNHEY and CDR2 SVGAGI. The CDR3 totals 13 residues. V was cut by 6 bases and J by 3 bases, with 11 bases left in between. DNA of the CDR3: TGTGCCAGCAGCTGGGCAGGGCACACTGAAGCTTTCTTT. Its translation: CASSWAGHTEAFF.

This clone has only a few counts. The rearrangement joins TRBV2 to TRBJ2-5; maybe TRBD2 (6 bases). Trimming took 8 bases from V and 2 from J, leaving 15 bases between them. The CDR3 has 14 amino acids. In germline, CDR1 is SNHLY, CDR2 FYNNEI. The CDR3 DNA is TGTGCCAGCTTGGTAGTAGCGGATCAAGAGACCCAGTACTTC. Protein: CASLVVADQETQYF.

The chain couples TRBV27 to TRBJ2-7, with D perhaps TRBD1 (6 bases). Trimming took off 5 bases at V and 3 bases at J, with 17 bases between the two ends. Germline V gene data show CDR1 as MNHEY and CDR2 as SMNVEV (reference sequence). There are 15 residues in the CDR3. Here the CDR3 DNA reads TGTGCCAGCAGTCTCATGGGACACGAGGACTACGAGCAGTACTTC. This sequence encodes CASSLMGHEDYEQYF.

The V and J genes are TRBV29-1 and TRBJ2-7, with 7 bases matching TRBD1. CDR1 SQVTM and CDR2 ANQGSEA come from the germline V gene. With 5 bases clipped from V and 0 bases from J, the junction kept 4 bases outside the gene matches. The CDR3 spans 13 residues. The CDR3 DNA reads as TGCAGCGTTCGACAGGGCCCCTCCTACGAGCAGTACTTC. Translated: CSVRQGPSYEQYF.

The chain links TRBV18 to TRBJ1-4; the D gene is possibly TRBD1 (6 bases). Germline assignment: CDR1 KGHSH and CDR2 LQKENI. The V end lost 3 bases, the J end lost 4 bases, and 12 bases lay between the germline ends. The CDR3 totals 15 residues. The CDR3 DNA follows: TGTGCCAGCTCACCGGAGCAGGGGCTTAATGAAAAACTGTTTTTT. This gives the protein CASSPEQGLNEKLFF.

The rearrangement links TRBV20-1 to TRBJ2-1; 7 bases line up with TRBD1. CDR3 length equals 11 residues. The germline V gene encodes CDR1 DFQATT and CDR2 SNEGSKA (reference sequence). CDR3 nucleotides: TGCAGCACAGGCAGGGGGAGTGAGCAGTTCTTC. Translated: CSTGRGSEQFF.